A selection of T cell receptor beta chains follows, all from one sample in a study of blood T cell repertoires in COVID-19. Profiled with immunoSEQ multiplex PCR; TCRdb holds only in-frame clones, not every one. The sample lists approximately 38,000 clones; around nine tenths were seen once. The sequenced sample was peripheral blood. The source is a man between 60 and 70 years old with COVID-19, enrolled during active disease. Both conserved end residues are part of each CDR3. Fields, in order: D gene, J gene, clone size, V gene, CDR3 protein, CDR3 DNA. The D gene is left open where the match is weak. The size field is filled for only some rows; it gives once, few, many or a size class.

d_call: .
j_call: TRBJ2-3
clone_size: .
v_call: TRBV6-5
cdr3_aa: CASTDSSTDTQYF
cdr3_nt: TGTGCCAGCACCGACAGTAGCACAGATACGCAGTATTTT

d_call: TRBD2
j_call: TRBJ2-6
clone_size: .
v_call: TRBV7-8
cdr3_aa: CASSPTQRGVIPGANVLTF
cdr3_nt: TGTGCCAGCAGCCCCACTCAGCGGGGGGTTATTCCTGGGGCCAACGTCCTGACTTTC

d_call: .
j_call: TRBJ2-5
clone_size: .
v_call: TRBV28
cdr3_aa: CASSLGTRQETQYF
cdr3_nt: TGTGCCAGCAGTTTAGGGACAAGACAAGAGACCCAGTACTTC

d_call: .
j_call: TRBJ2-7
clone_size: .
v_call: TRBV5-4
cdr3_aa: CASSLVGAGTEQYF
cdr3_nt: TGTGCCAGCAGCTTGGTGGGGGCAGGGACCGAGCAGTACTTC

d_call: .
j_call: TRBJ1-2
clone_size: .
v_call: TRBV28
cdr3_aa: CASSLGGYSDGYTF
cdr3_nt: TGTGCCAGCAGTTTAGGAGGCTACAGTGATGGCTACACCTTC

d_call: .
j_call: TRBJ2-3
clone_size: once
v_call: TRBV19
cdr3_aa: CASSEENNPSDTQYF
cdr3_nt: TGTGCCAGTAGTGAGGAGAATAATCCATCAGATACGCAGTATTTT

d_call: .
j_call: TRBJ2-5
clone_size: .
v_call: TRBV28
cdr3_aa: CASSRTAQETQYF
cdr3_nt: TGTGCCAGCAGTCGGACAGCCCAAGAGACCCAGTACTTC

d_call: TRBD1
j_call: TRBJ1-2
clone_size: once
v_call: TRBV11-3
cdr3_aa: CASSLGFTGGQFGYTF
cdr3_nt: TGTGCCAGCAGCTTAGGCTTCACAGGGGGCCAATTCGGCTACACCTTC

d_call: .
j_call: TRBJ1-4
clone_size: .
v_call: TRBV18
cdr3_aa: CASSPPNRGATNEKLFF
cdr3_nt: TGTGCCAGCTCACCACCCAACCGGGGTGCAACTAATGAAAAACTGTTTTTT

d_call: TRBD1
j_call: TRBJ1-4
clone_size: .
v_call: TRBV12-3/TRBV12-4
cdr3_aa: CASRETGQGKLFF
cdr3_nt: TGTGCCAGCCGGGAGACAGGGCAGGGGAAACTGTTTTTT

d_call: .
j_call: TRBJ2-3
clone_size: .
v_call: TRBV9
cdr3_aa: CASSTGRDTQYF
cdr3_nt: TGTGCCAGCAGCACAGGGCGAGATACGCAGTATTTT

d_call: .
j_call: TRBJ1-1
clone_size: .
v_call: TRBV7-2
cdr3_aa: CASSLRLTNTEAFF
cdr3_nt: TGTGCCAGCAGCCTCAGACTCACGAACACTGAAGCTTTCTTT

d_call: TRBD1
j_call: TRBJ2-2
clone_size: .
v_call: TRBV7-6
cdr3_aa: CASSLAGGTGNGELFF
cdr3_nt: TGTGCCAGCAGCTTAGCCGGGGGGACAGGGAACGGGGAGCTGTTTTTT

d_call: .
j_call: TRBJ2-7
clone_size: few
v_call: TRBV5-6
cdr3_aa: CASSLGLARGSYEQYF
cdr3_nt: TGTGCCAGCAGCTTGGGGCTTGCACGAGGATCCTACGAGCAGTACTTC

d_call: TRBD2
j_call: TRBJ2-3
clone_size: .
v_call: TRBV28
cdr3_aa: CASSSLAGVRGDTQYF
cdr3_nt: TGTGCCAGCAGCTCTCTAGCGGGAGTACGGGGAGATACGCAGTATTTT

d_call: TRBD1
j_call: TRBJ2-3
clone_size: few
v_call: TRBV12-3/TRBV12-4
cdr3_aa: CASSLGQGEYF
cdr3_nt: TGTGCCAGCAGTTTAGGACAGGGAGAGTATTTT

d_call: .
j_call: TRBJ1-1
clone_size: .
v_call: TRBV19
cdr3_aa: CASSIRENTEAFF
cdr3_nt: TGTGCCAGTAGTATTCGGGAGAACACTGAAGCTTTCTTT

d_call: TRBD1
j_call: TRBJ1-2
clone_size: .
v_call: TRBV6-1
cdr3_aa: CASSESPRVTGGAYGYTF
cdr3_nt: TGTGCCAGCAGTGAAAGCCCTCGAGTGACAGGGGGCGCCTATGGCTACACCTTC

d_call: TRBD1
j_call: TRBJ1-1
clone_size: .
v_call: TRBV6-6
cdr3_aa: CASSYYGTGKGTEAFF
cdr3_nt: TGTGCCAGCAGTTACTACGGGACAGGCAAGGGCACTGAAGCTTTCTTT

d_call: .
j_call: TRBJ1-1
clone_size: .
v_call: TRBV5-4
cdr3_aa: CASSSEEESVTEAFF
cdr3_nt: TGTGCCAGCAGCTCGGAAGAGGAATCGGTCACTGAAGCTTTCTTT

d_call: TRBD1
j_call: TRBJ2-2
clone_size: .
v_call: TRBV5-1
cdr3_aa: CASSSRTGSTGELFF
cdr3_nt: TGCGCCAGCAGCTCGCGGACAGGGTCCACCGGGGAGCTGTTTTTT

d_call: TRBD1
j_call: TRBJ1-6
clone_size: .
v_call: TRBV28
cdr3_aa: CASSNSKTGRNSPLHF
cdr3_nt: TGTGCCAGCAGCAATTCCAAGACAGGGAGGAATTCACCCCTCCACTTT

d_call: .
j_call: TRBJ2-1
clone_size: .
v_call: TRBV2
cdr3_aa: CASRGAIEQFF
cdr3_nt: TGTGCCAGCAGAGGAGCTATAGAGCAGTTCTTC

d_call: TRBD2
j_call: TRBJ2-2
clone_size: .
v_call: TRBV4-1
cdr3_aa: CASSHGSGRRTGELFF
cdr3_nt: TGCGCCAGCAGCCACGGAAGCGGGAGGCGGACCGGGGAGCTGTTTTTT

d_call: TRBD2
j_call: TRBJ2-1
clone_size: .
v_call: TRBV7-9
cdr3_aa: CASSGLVEFF
cdr3_nt: TGTGCCAGCAGCGGACTAGTGGAGTTCTTC

d_call: .
j_call: TRBJ2-1
clone_size: .
v_call: TRBV9
cdr3_aa: CASSVGGLDTYNEQFF
cdr3_nt: TGTGCCAGCAGCGTAGGGGGTTTGGACACCTACAATGAGCAGTTCTTC

d_call: TRBD2
j_call: TRBJ2-7
clone_size: .
v_call: TRBV4-2
cdr3_aa: CASSQEGLASYEQYF
cdr3_nt: TGTGCCAGCAGCCAAGAGGGACTAGCCTCCTACGAGCAGTACTTC

d_call: TRBD1
j_call: TRBJ2-7
clone_size: .
v_call: TRBV6-2/TRBV6-3
cdr3_aa: CASSYRDRAYEQYF
cdr3_nt: TGTGCCAGCAGTTACCGGGACAGGGCCTACGAGCAGTACTTC

d_call: TRBD2
j_call: TRBJ2-1
clone_size: .
v_call: TRBV5-1
cdr3_aa: CASSYEAGGTYNEQFF
cdr3_nt: TGCGCCAGCAGCTATGAGGCGGGAGGCACCTACAATGAGCAGTTCTTC

d_call: .
j_call: TRBJ2-7
clone_size: .
v_call: TRBV28
cdr3_aa: CASSPSVEQYF
cdr3_nt: TGTGCCAGCAGTCCCTCAGTCGAGCAGTACTTC

d_call: TRBD1
j_call: TRBJ1-2
clone_size: .
v_call: TRBV6-5
cdr3_aa: CASRIQGANYGYTF
cdr3_nt: TGTGCCAGCAGAATACAGGGGGCAAACTATGGCTACACCTTC

d_call: .
j_call: TRBJ2-7
clone_size: .
v_call: TRBV9
cdr3_aa: CASSATDISYEQYF
cdr3_nt: TGTGCCAGCAGCGCTACGGACATCTCCTACGAGCAGTACTTC

d_call: .
j_call: TRBJ2-5
clone_size: .
v_call: TRBV6-5
cdr3_aa: CASSYGPKQTQYF
cdr3_nt: TGTGCCAGCAGTTACGGGCCCAAGCAGACCCAGTACTTC

d_call: .
j_call: TRBJ1-4
clone_size: .
v_call: TRBV12-3/TRBV12-4
cdr3_aa: CASKAGTNEKLFF
cdr3_nt: TGTGCCAGCAAGGCGGGGACTAATGAAAAACTGTTTTTT

d_call: TRBD2
j_call: TRBJ2-3
clone_size: .
v_call: TRBV28
cdr3_aa: CASSLYGLAGVADTQYF
cdr3_nt: TGTGCCAGCAGTTTATACGGACTAGCGGGAGTGGCGGATACGCAGTATTTT

d_call: .
j_call: TRBJ2-2
clone_size: .
v_call: TRBV9
cdr3_aa: CASSSGTPPPYGELFF
cdr3_nt: TGTGCCAGCAGCTCCGGGACTCCCCCCCCCTACGGGGAGCTGTTTTTT

d_call: TRBD1
j_call: TRBJ1-1
clone_size: .
v_call: TRBV19
cdr3_aa: CASSKGQANTEAFF
cdr3_nt: TGTGCCAGTAGTAAGGGACAGGCGAACACTGAAGCTTTCTTT

d_call: TRBD1
j_call: TRBJ1-1
clone_size: once
v_call: TRBV11-3
cdr3_aa: CASSLQGQGNTEAFF
cdr3_nt: TGTGCCAGCAGCTTGCAGGGACAGGGGAACACTGAAGCTTTCTTT

d_call: TRBD1
j_call: TRBJ1-1
clone_size: .
v_call: TRBV5-5
cdr3_aa: CASSKRTGLGNTEAFF
cdr3_nt: TGTGCCAGCAGCAAAAGGACAGGGCTGGGGAACACTGAAGCTTTCTTT

d_call: TRBD2
j_call: TRBJ2-7
clone_size: .
v_call: TRBV7-9
cdr3_aa: CASSSSGITYEQYF
cdr3_nt: TGTGCCAGCAGCTCTAGCGGGATAACCTACGAGCAGTACTTC

d_call: TRBD1
j_call: TRBJ1-2
clone_size: .
v_call: TRBV9
cdr3_aa: CASSVGLHEIQGARGYTF
cdr3_nt: TGTGCCAGCAGCGTAGGTCTCCACGAGATTCAGGGGGCACGAGGCTACACCTTC

d_call: TRBD2
j_call: TRBJ2-7
clone_size: .
v_call: TRBV15
cdr3_aa: CATSRDPSGGSEQYF
cdr3_nt: TGTGCCACCAGCAGAGACCCTAGCGGGGGGTCGGAGCAGTACTTC

d_call: TRBD1
j_call: TRBJ1-6
clone_size: .
v_call: TRBV28
cdr3_aa: CASINAGGSSPLHF
cdr3_nt: TGTGCCAGCATCAACGCAGGGGGCAGTTCACCCCTCCACTTT

d_call: .
j_call: TRBJ2-2
clone_size: .
v_call: TRBV19
cdr3_aa: CASTYRGSAGELFF
cdr3_nt: TGTGCCAGTACCTATAGGGGATCGGCCGGGGAGCTGTTTTTT

d_call: TRBD2
j_call: TRBJ2-7
clone_size: .
v_call: TRBV11-2
cdr3_aa: CASSLTSGSGASYEQYF
cdr3_nt: TGTGCCAGCAGCTTAACCTCGGGTAGCGGGGCCTCCTACGAGCAGTACTTC

d_call: .
j_call: TRBJ1-4
clone_size: few
v_call: TRBV9
cdr3_aa: CASSVGQGGEKLFF
cdr3_nt: TGTGCCAGCAGCGTAGGGCAGGGTGGTGAAAAACTGTTTTTT

d_call: TRBD2
j_call: TRBJ2-1
clone_size: .
v_call: TRBV5-1
cdr3_aa: CASSLAPWGLAYRSAGEQFF
cdr3_nt: TGCGCCAGCAGCTTGGCCCCGTGGGGACTAGCGTACCGGAGTGCGGGTGAGCAGTTCTTC

d_call: TRBD1
j_call: TRBJ1-2
clone_size: .
v_call: TRBV13
cdr3_aa: CASSTRQGLYGYTF
cdr3_nt: TGTGCCAGCAGCACTCGACAGGGGCTCTATGGCTACACCTTC

d_call: .
j_call: TRBJ2-1
clone_size: .
v_call: TRBV3-1/TRBV3-2
cdr3_aa: CASSQGWGTQQFF
cdr3_nt: TGTGCCAGCAGCCAAGGGTGGGGGACTCAGCAGTTCTTC

d_call: TRBD1
j_call: TRBJ2-2
clone_size: .
v_call: TRBV7-3
cdr3_aa: CASSPHTGDTGELFF
cdr3_nt: TGTGCCAGCAGCCCGCATACAGGGGACACCGGGGAGCTGTTTTTT

d_call: TRBD1
j_call: TRBJ2-2
clone_size: .
v_call: TRBV7-6
cdr3_aa: CASSSPGGHTGELFF
cdr3_nt: TGTGCCAGCAGCTCACCAGGGGGCCACACCGGGGAGCTGTTTTTT

d_call: TRBD2
j_call: TRBJ2-2
clone_size: .
v_call: TRBV7-8
cdr3_aa: CASSLRTSGNKGTGELFF
cdr3_nt: TGTGCCAGCAGCTTAAGGACTAGCGGGAACAAAGGCACCGGGGAGCTGTTTTTT

d_call: TRBD2
j_call: TRBJ2-5
clone_size: .
v_call: TRBV6-2/TRBV6-3
cdr3_aa: CASSYGTRGRETQYF
cdr3_nt: TGTGCCAGCAGTTACGGGACTAGGGGACGAGAGACCCAGTACTTC

d_call: .
j_call: TRBJ1-5
clone_size: few
v_call: TRBV7-2
cdr3_aa: CASSLRGGNQPQHF
cdr3_nt: TGTGCCAGCAGCCTTAGAGGGGGAAATCAGCCCCAGCATTTT